This T cell receptor (beta chain) is from a study of cytomegalovirus exposure and HLA in healthy donors. CDR3 size: 16 residues. Points on this clone: The target antigen is unknown.

Findings and caveats of the study: Further analysis, carried out later, found HLA-associated TCR beta chains more clonally expanded than equally common other chains. In a later analysis, a genetic analysis reported fewer productive-TCR N-insertions in an Asian-associated ancestry cluster than the cohort average. Rare TCR sequences dominated, though some public TCRs recurred in many donors.

Researchers ran the PCR with 60 Vbeta and 13 Jbeta primers. Method: immunoSEQ multiplex PCR; TCRdb's copy keeps in-frame clones and lacks some. Among some 170,000 clones listed, over 75% were seen once. The sequence derives from a man aged 40-50 years in good health and CMV-seropositive. The chain employs TRBV21-1 and TRBJ2-1; TRBD2, the table's D call, lacks a check against the DNA. TRBV21-1 is noted as a pseudogene. Sequenced sample: PBMCs. The CDR3 DNA follows: TGTGCCAGCAGCCCGAGCCCGAGGACTTCCTACAATGAGCAGTTCTTC. It is translated as CASSPSPRTSYNEQFF.